This T cell receptor beta chain is from a study of T cell changes during pregnancy in multiple sclerosis. Sequencing used immunoSEQ multiplex PCR; TCRdb keeps in-frame clones, though not all of them. The sample contains 39,000 or so clones, approximately 91% of which appear only once. The sequence derives from a female donor with multiple sclerosis, enrolled in a pregnancy study. The specimen comprised CD8+ T cells from peripheral blood mononuclear cells, sampled after pregnancy.

The CDR3 protein is CASSVAGGSYNEQFF. DNA of the CDR3: TGTGCCAGCAGCGTAGCGGGAGGATCCTACAATGAGCAGTTCTTC. The chain joins TRBV9 to TRBJ2-1; 7 positions match TRBD2. J lost 1 base, V lost 0 bases, and 1 base had no gene match. Germline V gene sequence: CDR1 SGDLS, CDR2 YYNGEE. The CDR3 is made up of 15 amino acids.